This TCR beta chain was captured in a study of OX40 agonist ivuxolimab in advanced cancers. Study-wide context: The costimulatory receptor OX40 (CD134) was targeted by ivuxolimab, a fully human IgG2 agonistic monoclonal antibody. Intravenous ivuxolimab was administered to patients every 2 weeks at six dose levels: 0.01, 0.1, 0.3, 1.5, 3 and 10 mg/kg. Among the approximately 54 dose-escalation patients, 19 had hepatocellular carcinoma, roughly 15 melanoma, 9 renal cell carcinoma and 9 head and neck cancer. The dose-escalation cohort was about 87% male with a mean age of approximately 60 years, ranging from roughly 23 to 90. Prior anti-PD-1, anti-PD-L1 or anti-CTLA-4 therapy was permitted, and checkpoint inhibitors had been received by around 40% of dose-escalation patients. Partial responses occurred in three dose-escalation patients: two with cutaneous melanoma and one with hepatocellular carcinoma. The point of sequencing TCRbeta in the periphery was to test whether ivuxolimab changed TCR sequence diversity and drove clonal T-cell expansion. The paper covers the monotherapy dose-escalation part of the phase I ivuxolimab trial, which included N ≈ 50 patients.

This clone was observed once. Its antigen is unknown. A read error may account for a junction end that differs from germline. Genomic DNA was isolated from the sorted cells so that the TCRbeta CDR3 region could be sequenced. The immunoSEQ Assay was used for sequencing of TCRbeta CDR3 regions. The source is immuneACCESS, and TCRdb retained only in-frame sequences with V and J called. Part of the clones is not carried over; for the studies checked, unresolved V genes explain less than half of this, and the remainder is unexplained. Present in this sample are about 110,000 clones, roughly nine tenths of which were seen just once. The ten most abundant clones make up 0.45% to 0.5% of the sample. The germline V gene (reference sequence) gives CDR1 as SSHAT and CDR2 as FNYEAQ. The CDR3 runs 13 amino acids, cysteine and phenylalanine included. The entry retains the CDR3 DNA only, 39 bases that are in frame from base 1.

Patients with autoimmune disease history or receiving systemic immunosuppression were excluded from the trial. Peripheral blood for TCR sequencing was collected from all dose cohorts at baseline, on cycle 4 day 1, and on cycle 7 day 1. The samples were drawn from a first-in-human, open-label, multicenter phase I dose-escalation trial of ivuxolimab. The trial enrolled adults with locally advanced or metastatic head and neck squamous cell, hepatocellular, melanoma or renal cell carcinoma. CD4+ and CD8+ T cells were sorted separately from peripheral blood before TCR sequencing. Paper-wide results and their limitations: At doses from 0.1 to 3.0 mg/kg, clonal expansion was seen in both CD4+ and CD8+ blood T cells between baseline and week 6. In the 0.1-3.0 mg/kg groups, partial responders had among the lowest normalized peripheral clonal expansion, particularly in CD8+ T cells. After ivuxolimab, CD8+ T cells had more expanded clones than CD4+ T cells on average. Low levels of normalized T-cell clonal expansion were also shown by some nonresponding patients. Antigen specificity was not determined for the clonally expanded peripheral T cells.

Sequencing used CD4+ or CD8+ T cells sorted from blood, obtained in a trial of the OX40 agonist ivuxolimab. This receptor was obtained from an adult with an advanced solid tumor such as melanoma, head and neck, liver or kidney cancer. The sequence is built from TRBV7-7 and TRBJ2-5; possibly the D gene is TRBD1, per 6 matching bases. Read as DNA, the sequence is TGTGCTAGCAGCCTCAGGACAGACGAGACCCAGTACTTC. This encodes CASSLRTDETQYF. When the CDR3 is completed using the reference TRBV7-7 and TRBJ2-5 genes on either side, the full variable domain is GAGVSQSPRYKVTKRGQDVTLRCDPISSHATLYWYQQALGQGPEFLTYFNYEAQPDKSGLPSDRFSAERPEGSISTLTIQRTEQRDSAMYRCASSLRTDETQYFGPGTRLLVL.